Detailed here is one T cell receptor beta chain. Its target is unknown. These data belong to a study of neoadjuvant anti-PD-1 for oral cavity cancer. Study as a whole: Patients without progression got a fourth dose around day 43. Study outcomes and limitations: Treg/Th17 ratio rose with pretreatment blood and fell with post-treatment tumor TCRbeta clonality. Non-responders to neoadjuvant nivolumab had significantly more clonal PBMC T cells than responders.

Method: immunoSEQ multiplex PCR; TCRdb's copy keeps in-frame clones and lacks some. The sample gives tens of thousands of clones, 80% to 90% of which show up once; 2.5% to 3% is in the top ten. This CDR3 is 14 amino acids long. J lost 6 bases, V lost 8 bases, and 10 bases had no gene match. Germline V gives CDR1 LNHDA, CDR2 SQIVND (reference sequence). The time point here: after neoadjuvant nivolumab, at surgical resection. This TCR derives from a person aged 40 to 85 with oral cavity squamous cell carcinoma. V and J are TRBV19 and TRBJ1-5; 7 bases line up with TRBD1. Specimen: PBMCs, collected after nivolumab (anti-PD-1) treatment. In nucleotides, the CDR3 is TGTGCCAGTGATGCAGGGGGTTTAGGTCAGCCCCAGCATTTT. Translated: CASDAGGLGQPQHF.